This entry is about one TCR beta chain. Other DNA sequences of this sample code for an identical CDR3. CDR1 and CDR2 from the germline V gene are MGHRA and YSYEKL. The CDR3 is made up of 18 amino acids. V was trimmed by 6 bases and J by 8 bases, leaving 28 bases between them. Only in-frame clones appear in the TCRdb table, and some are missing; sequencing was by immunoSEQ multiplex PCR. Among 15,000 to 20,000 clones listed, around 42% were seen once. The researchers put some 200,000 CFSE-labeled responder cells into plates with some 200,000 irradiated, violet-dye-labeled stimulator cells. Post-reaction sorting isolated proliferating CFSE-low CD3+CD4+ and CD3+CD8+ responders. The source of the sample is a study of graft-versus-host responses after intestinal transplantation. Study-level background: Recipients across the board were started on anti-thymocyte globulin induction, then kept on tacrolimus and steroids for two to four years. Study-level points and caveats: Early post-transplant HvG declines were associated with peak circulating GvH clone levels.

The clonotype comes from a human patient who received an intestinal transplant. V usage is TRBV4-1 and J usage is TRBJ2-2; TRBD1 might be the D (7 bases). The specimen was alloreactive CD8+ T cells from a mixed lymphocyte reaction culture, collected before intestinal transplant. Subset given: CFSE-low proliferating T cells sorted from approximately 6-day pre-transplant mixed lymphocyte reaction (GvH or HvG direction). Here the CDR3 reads CASSPGRPIRGAVGELFF. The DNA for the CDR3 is TGCGCCAGCAGTCCCGGTCGGCCCATCAGGGGGGCGGTGGGGGAGCTGTTTTTT.